This T cell receptor (beta chain) derives from a study of regulatory T cells in long-lasting Graves disease. On this clonotype itself: The antigen remains unidentified.

The V gene's germline CDR1 is SGHRS and CDR2 YFSETQ. CDR3 length: 15 amino acids. The V end was cut by 4 bases, the J end by 4 bases, with 17 bases between. The TCR beta library used iRepertoire HTBI primers with Arm-PCR amplification of CDR3. TCRdb re-analysed the multiplex PCR reads in MiXCR, keeping a single row per CDR3 protein. Of roughly 430,000 distinct CDR3 sequences listed, about a sixth were seen once; the top ten hold about 10%. Documented time point: newly diagnosed GD, antithyroid drugs for less than 3 months. RNA isolated from PBMCs was used to make the TCR library. Regarding the study as a whole: Persistent-disease Graves' patients showed less TCR diversity than new cases.

This sample was shared with a second study, whose subject was T cells in Graves' hyperthyroidism and ophthalmopathy. That work contributes: The TCR CDR3 was amplified in a first-round RT-PCR using the HTBI primer set.

The sequence was collected from a woman aged 25 to 39 with Graves disease. The J gene is TRBJ2-5, the V gene TRBV5-1; tentatively, D is TRBD2 (6 bases). Here the sequenced sample was peripheral blood mononuclear cells (PBMCs), taken at new diagnosis, from a patient treated with antithyroid drugs. The CDR3 DNA is TGCGCCAGCAGCCCATTCGGACTATCGGGAGAGACCCAGTACTTC. Its translation is CASSPFGLSGETQYF.